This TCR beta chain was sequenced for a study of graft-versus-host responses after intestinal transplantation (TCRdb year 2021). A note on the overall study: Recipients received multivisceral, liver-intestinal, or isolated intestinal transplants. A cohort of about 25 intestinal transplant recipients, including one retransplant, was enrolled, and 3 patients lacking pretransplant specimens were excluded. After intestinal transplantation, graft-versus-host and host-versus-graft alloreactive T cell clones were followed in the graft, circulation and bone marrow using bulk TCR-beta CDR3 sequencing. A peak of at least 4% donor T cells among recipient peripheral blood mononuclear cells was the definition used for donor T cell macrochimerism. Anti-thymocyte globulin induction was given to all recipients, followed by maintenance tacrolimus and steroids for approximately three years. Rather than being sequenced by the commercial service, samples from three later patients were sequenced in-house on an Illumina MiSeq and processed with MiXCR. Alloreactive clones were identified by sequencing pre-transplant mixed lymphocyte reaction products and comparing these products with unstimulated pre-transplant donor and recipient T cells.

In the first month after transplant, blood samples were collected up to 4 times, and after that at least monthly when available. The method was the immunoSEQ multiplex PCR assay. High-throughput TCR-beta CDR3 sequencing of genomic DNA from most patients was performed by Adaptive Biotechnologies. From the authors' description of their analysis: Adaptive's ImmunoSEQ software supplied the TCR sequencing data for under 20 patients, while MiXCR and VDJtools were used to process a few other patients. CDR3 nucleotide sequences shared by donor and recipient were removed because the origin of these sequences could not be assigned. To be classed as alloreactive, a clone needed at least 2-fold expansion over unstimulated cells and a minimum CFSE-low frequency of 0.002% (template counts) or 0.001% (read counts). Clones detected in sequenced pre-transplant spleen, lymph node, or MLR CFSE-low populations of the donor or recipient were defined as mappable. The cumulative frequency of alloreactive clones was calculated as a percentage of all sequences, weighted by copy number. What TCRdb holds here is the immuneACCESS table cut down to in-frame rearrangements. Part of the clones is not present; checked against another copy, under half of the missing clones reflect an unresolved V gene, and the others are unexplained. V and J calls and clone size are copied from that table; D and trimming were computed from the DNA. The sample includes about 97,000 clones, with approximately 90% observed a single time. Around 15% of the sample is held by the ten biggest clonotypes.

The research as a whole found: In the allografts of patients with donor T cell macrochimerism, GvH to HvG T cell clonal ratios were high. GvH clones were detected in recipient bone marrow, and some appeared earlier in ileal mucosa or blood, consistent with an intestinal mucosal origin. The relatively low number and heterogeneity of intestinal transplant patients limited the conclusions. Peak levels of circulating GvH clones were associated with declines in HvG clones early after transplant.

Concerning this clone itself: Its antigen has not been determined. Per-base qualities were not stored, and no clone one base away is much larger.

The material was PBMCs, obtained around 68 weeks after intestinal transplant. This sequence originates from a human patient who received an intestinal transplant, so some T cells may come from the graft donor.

CDR3 protein: CASSPRRGNTDTQYF. At the DNA level, the sequence is TGTGCCAGCTCACCGCGGAGGGGGAACACAGATACGCAGTATTTT. The chain links TRBV7-8 with TRBJ2-3, with the D gene possibly TRBD1 or TRBD2, each one fitting 6 bases. Relative to germline, V is 8 bases shorter and J is 2 bases shorter, with 17 bases between their ends. Taken from the germline V gene, the CDR1 and CDR2 loops are SGHVS and FQNEAQ. Reading from cysteine to phenylalanine, the CDR3 counts 15 amino acids. Only the CDR3 DNA is retained, 45 bases long and in frame from the first base.